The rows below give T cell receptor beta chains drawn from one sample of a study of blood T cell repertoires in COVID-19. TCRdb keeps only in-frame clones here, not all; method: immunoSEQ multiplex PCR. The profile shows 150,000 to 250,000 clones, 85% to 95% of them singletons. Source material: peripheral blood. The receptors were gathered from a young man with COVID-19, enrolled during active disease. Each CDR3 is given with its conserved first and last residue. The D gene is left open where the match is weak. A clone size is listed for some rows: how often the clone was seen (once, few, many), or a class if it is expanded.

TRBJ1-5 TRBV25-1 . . TGTGCCAGCAGTGGGGAGGGGGAACAGCCCCAGCATTTT CASSGEGEQPQHF
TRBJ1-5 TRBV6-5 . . TGTGCCAGCAGTTACACAAGCAATCAGCCCCAGCATTTT CASSYTSNQPQHF
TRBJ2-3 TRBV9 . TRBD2 TGTGCCAGCAGCGGACTAGCGGGGGGTACAGATACGCAGTATTTT CASSGLAGGTDTQYF
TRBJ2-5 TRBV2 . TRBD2 TGTGCCAGCAGTGAAGGGCCTAGCGGGGGGGTAGCCCCCCAAGAGACCCAGTACTTC CASSEGPSGGVAPQETQYF
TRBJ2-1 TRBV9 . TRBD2 TGTGCCAGCAGCCCCAGGGGAGCGGGGGGGCAAAATGAGCAGTTCTTC CASSPRGAGGQNEQFF
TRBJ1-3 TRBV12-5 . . TGTGCTAGCGCTACACAGGGTGGTGGAAACACCATATATTTT CASATQGGGNTIYF
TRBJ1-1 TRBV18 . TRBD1 TGTGCCAGCTCACCCCCCTCCACAGGGGGCAACACTGAAGCTTTCTTT CASSPPSTGGNTEAFF
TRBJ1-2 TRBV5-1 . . TGCGCCAGCAGCAGTGGAGAAGATGGCTACACCTTC CASSSGEDGYTF
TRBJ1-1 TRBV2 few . TGTGCCAGCACCGTGGAGGGGATGGGGACTGAAGCTTTCTTT CASTVEGMGTEAFF
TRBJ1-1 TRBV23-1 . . TGCGCCAGCAGTCAATGCAGGGTCGGTACTGAAGCTTTCTTT CASSQCRVGTEAFF
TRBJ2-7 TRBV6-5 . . TGTGCCAGCAGGGACCTCCGGGGAAAACTCGACGAGCAGTACTTC CASRDLRGKLDEQYF
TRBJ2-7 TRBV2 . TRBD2 TGTGCCAGCAGTGATACCTTTTCTGGCGGGGGGCCCTACGAGCAGTACTTC CASSDTFSGGGPYEQYF
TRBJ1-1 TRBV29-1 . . TGCAGCGGGGAGGGGACATTGGGGGGTAACACTGAAGCTTTCTTT CSGEGTLGGNTEAFF
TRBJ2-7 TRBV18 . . TGTGCCAGCTCACCACAAGGGGGGGGCGAGCAGTACTTC CASSPQGGGEQYF
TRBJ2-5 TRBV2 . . TGTGCCAGCAGTGTGAGAGAGACCCAGTACTTC CASSVRETQYF
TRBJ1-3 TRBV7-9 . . TGTGCCAGCAGCCGGGAGGTTTCTGGAAACACCATATATTTT CASSREVSGNTIYF
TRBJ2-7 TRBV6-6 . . TGTGCCAGCAGTAGTGGACAGCACATTACCTACGAGCAGTACTTC CASSSGQHITYEQYF
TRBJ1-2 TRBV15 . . TGTGCCACCAGCAGAGAGGGCTTCTCTGGCTACACCTTC CATSREGFSGYTF
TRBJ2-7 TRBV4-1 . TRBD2 TGCGCCAGCAGCCAACCGACTAGCGGAACCTACGAGCAGTACTTC CASSQPTSGTYEQYF
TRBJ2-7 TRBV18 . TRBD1 TGTGCCAGCTCACCACCGGGGGGACAGGGGGACGAGCAGTACTTC CASSPPGGQGDEQYF
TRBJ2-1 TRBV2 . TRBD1 TGTGCCAGCAGCGGACAGGGGTCAGTTTACAATGAGCAGTTCTTC CASSGQGSVYNEQFF
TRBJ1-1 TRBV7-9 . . TGTGCCAGCAGCTACGAGGGGAACACTGAAGCTTTCTTT CASSYEGNTEAFF
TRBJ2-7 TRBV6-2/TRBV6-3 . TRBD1 TGTGCCAGCAGCCCCGGACAGGGGATATCCTACGAGCAGTACTTC CASSPGQGISYEQYF
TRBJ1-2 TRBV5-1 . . TGCGCCAGCAGCTCCCGAACAGGGTTGCCTAACTATGGCTACACCTTC CASSSRTGLPNYGYTF
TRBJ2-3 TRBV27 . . TGTGCCAGCAGTTTATACGCACAGGGCACAGATACGCAGTATTTT CASSLYAQGTDTQYF
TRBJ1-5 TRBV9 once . TGTGCCAGCTCATCGGGGGTCGGTCAGCCCCAGCATTTT CASSSGVGQPQHF
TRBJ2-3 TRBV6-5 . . TGTGCCAGCGTGTCGTGGGGGGGCACAGATACGCAGTATTTT CASVSWGGTDTQYF
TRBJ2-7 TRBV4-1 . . TGCGCCAGCAGCCAAGTCTCCAGGGGGGATTACGAGCAGTACTTC CASSQVSRGDYEQYF
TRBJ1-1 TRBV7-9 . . TGTGCCAGCAGCTTTTCAGGGGTCGACACTGAAGCTTTCTTT CASSFSGVDTEAFF
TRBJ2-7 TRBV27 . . TGTGCCAGCAGTAGGATAGGGGTTTACGAGCAGTACTTC CASSRIGVYEQYF
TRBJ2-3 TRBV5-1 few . TGCGCCAGCAGTTCCCCGGAACAGCTCACAGATACGCAGTATTTT CASSSPEQLTDTQYF
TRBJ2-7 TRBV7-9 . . TGTGCCAGCAGCTTAACGGGGAGTGAGCAGTACTTC CASSLTGSEQYF
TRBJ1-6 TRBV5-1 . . TGCGCCAGCAGCTTATTGGGCGGGACGGACCATAATTCACCCCTCCACTTT CASSLLGGTDHNSPLHF
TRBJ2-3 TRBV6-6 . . TGTGCCAGCAGTCCCCCGACTAGTCGCCCGGGCACAGATACGCAGTATTTT CASSPPTSRPGTDTQYF
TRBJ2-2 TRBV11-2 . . TGTGCCAGCAGCTTAGTTTGGGGCTCGGACACCGGGGAGCTGTTTTTT CASSLVWGSDTGELFF
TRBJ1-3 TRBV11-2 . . TGTGCCAGCAGCTTAGGAGGAGCAGGGATCGGAAACACCATATATTTT CASSLGGAGIGNTIYF
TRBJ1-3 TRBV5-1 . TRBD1 TGCGCCAGCAGAGCGGGACAGGGATCTGGAAACACCATATATTTT CASRAGQGSGNTIYF
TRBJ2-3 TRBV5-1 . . TGCGCCAGCAGTTTGGACCGCGCCCCAGATACGCAGTATTTT CASSLDRAPDTQYF
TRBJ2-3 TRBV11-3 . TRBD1 TGTGCCAGCAGCTTAAGCCCCGGGACAGGGGGCTTGGATACGCAGTATTTT CASSLSPGTGGLDTQYF